This T cell receptor beta chain originates from a study of T cells in Graves' hyperthyroidism and ophthalmopathy. Researchers took RNA transcripts and amplified the TCR beta CDR3 regions from them. TCR CDR3 underwent first-round RT-PCR with the HTBI primer set. TCRdb re-analysed the multiplex PCR reads in MiXCR, keeping a single row per CDR3 protein. The sample carries more than 350,000 distinct CDR3 sequences, approximately 16% recorded once. There are many counts of this clonotype. Deletions cut 10 bases from V and 5 bases from J, with 15 bases between. Looked up from germline, CDR1 is MDHEN and CDR2 is SYDVKM. The CDR3 loop spans 13 amino acids.

The sample taken for sequencing was blood. This clonotype was obtained from a woman in her fifties or sixties with Graves' ophthalmopathy. The rearrangement links TRBV28 to TRBJ2-1, with a weak D call TRBD1 (6 bases). The CDR3 spells CATNRVFDNEQFF. DNA for the CDR3: TGTGCCACGAACAGGGTTTTTGACAATGAGCAGTTCTTC.